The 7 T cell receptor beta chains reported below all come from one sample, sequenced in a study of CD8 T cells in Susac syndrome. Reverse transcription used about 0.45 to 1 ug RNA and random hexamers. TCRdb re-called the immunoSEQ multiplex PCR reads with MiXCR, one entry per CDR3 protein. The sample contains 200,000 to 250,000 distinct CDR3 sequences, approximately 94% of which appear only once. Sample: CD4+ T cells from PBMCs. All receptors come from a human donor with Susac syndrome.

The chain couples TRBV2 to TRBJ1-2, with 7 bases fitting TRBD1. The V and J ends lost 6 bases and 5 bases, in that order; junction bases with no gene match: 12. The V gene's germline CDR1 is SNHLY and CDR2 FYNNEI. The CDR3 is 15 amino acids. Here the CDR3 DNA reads TGTGCCAGCAGCTCACCAGGGGGGCGGGGATATGGCTACACCTTC. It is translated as CASSSPGGRGYGYTF.

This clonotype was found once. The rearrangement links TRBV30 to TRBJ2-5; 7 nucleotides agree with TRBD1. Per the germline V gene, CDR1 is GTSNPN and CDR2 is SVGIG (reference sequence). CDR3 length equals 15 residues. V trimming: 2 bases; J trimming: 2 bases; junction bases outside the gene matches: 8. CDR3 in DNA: TGTGCCTGGAGTCCTGGACAGGAGTTACAAGAGACCCAGTACTTC. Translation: CAWSPGQELQETQYF.

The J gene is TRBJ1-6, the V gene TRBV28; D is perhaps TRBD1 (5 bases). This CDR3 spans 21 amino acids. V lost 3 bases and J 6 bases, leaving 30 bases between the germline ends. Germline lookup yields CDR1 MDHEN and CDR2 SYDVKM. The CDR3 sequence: CASSLAVRRGMPTKRNSPLHF. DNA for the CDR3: TGTGCCAGCAGTTTGGCGGTCAGGAGGGGAATGCCGACTAAACGTAATTCACCCCTCCACTTT.

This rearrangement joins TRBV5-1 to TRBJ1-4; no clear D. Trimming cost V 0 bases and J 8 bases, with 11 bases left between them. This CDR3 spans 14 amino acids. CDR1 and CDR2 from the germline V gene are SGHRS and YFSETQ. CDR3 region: CASSLGRLGEKLFF. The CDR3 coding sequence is TGCGCCAGCAGCTTGGGAAGGTTGGGCGAAAAACTGTTTTTT.

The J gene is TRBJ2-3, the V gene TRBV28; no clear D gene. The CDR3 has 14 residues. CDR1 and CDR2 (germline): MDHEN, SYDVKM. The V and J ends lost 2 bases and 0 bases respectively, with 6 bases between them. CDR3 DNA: TGTGCCAGCAGTTTAGCGGCCAGCACAGATACGCAGTATTTT. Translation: CASSLAASTDTQYF.

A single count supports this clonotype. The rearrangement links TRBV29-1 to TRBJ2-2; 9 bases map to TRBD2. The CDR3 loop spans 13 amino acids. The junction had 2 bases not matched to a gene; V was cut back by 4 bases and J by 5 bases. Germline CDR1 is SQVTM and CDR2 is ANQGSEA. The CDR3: CSVASGGTGELFF. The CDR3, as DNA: TGCAGCGTTGCCAGCGGGGGGACCGGGGAGCTGTTTTTT.

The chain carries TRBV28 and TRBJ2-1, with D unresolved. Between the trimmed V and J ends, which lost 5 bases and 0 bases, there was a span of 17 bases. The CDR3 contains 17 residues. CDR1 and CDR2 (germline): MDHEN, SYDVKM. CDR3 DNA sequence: TGTGCCAGCAGTGGATGGGGAACACCGAGCTCCTACAATGAGCAGTTCTTC. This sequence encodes CASSGWGTPSSYNEQFF. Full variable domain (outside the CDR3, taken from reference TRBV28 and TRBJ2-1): DVKVTQSSRYLVKRTGEKVFLECVQDMDHENMFWYRQDPGLGLRLIYFSYDVKMKEKGDIPEGYSVSREKKERFSLILESASTNQTSMYLCASSGWGTPSSYNEQFFGPGTRLTVL.